A selection of T cell receptor beta chains follows, all from one sample in a study of monozygotic twins with inflammatory bowel disease. With the 5' RACE reads reprocessed, TCRdb shows one record per CDR3 protein and no DNA. The sample's table shows about 420,000 distinct CDR3 sequences. The sample consisted of blood. These receptor sequences come from a human donor with ulcerative colitis or Crohn's disease, or a healthy co-twin of an affected twin (not recorded which). Each CDR3 is given with its conserved first and last residue.

v_call	j_call	cdr3_aa
TRBV4-1	TRBJ1-2	CASSQDSGANYGYTF
TRBV5-1	TRBJ2-1	CASSLREHNEQFF
TRBV20-1	TRBJ1-1	CSAKPGANTEAFF
TRBV20-1	TRBJ1-1	CSAERNTEAFF
TRBV3-1	TRBJ1-1	CASSKSYRMNTEAFF
TRBV6-1	TRBJ2-7	CASQRGGRNYEQYF
TRBV5-4	TRBJ2-3	CASSREASTDTQYF
TRBV6-1	TRBJ2-1	CASKIDRGRRNEQFF
TRBV12-3/TRBV12-4	TRBJ1-1	CASSPRTVNTEAFF
TRBV14	TRBJ1-2	CASSQDIGGYDGYTF
TRBV11-2	TRBJ2-1	CASSFTRMYNEQFF
TRBV5-1	TRBJ2-1	CASSLSMGQGYNEKFF
TRBV5-1	TRBJ2-5	CASSLRWGRQETQYF
TRBV20-1	TRBJ2-7	CSGRAGVSYEQYF
TRBV28	TRBJ1-3	CASVTGNGNTIYF
TRBV6-2/TRBV6-3	TRBJ2-5	CASSKLRDRGQETQYF
TRBV20-1	TRBJ1-4	CSARGGYREKLFF
TRBV20-1	TRBJ2-3	CSAPVGSGTDTQYF
TRBV5-1	TRBJ2-5	CASSLTDTKETQYF